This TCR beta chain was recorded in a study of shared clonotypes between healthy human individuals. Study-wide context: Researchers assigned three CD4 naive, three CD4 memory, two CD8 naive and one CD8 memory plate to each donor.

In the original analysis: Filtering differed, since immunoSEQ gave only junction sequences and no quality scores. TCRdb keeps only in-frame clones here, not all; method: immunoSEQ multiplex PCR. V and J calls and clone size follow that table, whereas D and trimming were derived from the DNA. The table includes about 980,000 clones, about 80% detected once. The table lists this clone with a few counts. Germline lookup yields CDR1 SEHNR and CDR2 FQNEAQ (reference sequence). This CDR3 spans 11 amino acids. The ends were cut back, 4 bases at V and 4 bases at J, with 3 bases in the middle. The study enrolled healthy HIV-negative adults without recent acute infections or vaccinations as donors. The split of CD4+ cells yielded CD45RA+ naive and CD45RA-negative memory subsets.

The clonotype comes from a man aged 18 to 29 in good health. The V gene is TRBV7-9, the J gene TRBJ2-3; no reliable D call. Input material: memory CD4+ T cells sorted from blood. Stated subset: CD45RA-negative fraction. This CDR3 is CASSYSDTQYF. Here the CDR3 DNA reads TGTGCCAGCAGCTACTCAGATACGCAGTATTTT.